The sequence of this T cell receptor beta chain was determined in a study of brain metastases from non-small cell lung cancer (dated by TCRdb to 2018 to 2020). Describing the broader study: In non-small-cell lung cancer patients, the researchers characterized the immune microenvironment of brain metastases and primary tumors that had been resected as matched pairs.

Deletion took 0 bases off V and 6 bases off J, with a span of 7 bases between the germline ends. The CDR3, from cysteine to phenylalanine, totals 12 residues. The only DNA kept is the CDR3, 36 bases in frame from the first base. CDR1 and CDR2 are read off the germline V gene (reference sequence) as SGHNT and YYREEE. A total of 39 patients with non-small-cell lung cancer that had been surgically resected, each with specimens from both a primary tumor and a brain metastasis, made up the cohort. Details on this clone: The antigen this receptor binds is unknown. No base-level quality is on record; no much larger clone is a single base apart.

Library construction relied on the immunoSEQ multiplex PCR assay. T-cell receptor beta chain repertoire sequencing was carried out together with a 770-gene immune expression panel. Entries here come from immuneACCESS through TCRdb and include only in-frame sequences with V and J called. Some clones fail to appear in such tables; in the studies checked, an unresolved V gene covers under half of the shortfall, and the cause of the remainder is unknown. The sample includes about 920 clones, with 85% to 95% observed a single time. The ten top clones hold around 4.5% of the sample. Recombination joined TRBV5-4 with TRBJ2-7; no D gene can be assigned with confidence. Sequencing input: tumor-adjacent normal tissue. The TCR was taken from a donor over 35 with non-small cell lung cancer. The CDR3 region has the sequence CASSLELSEQYF. Read as DNA, the sequence is TGTGCCAGCAGCTTGGAACTTAGCGAGCAGTACTTC.